The rows below give T cell receptor beta chains drawn from one sample of a study of cytomegalovirus exposure and HLA in healthy donors. Generated by immunoSEQ multiplex PCR, the TCRdb table keeps only in-frame clones and is missing some. The sample includes 150,000 to 200,000 clones, more than 75% seen only once; the top ten take 14%. The sequenced material came from PBMCs. These receptors all stem from a woman aged 40 to 50 in good health and CMV-seronegative. The CDR3 runs from the conserved cysteine through the conserved F or W. The D gene is left open where the match is weak. Size is omitted from some rows. Given values are once, few, many or a class for expanded clones.

V gene,clone size,D gene,J gene,CDR3 protein,CDR3 DNA
TRBV14,.,TRBD1,TRBJ2-6,CASSQGRRQGSGANVLTF,TGTGCCAGCAGCCAAGGTAGACGACAGGGGAGCGGGGCCAACGTCCTGACTTTC
TRBV5-6,.,.,TRBJ1-3,CASSYSGAGNTIYF,TGTGCCAGCAGCTATTCAGGGGCTGGAAACACCATATATTTT
TRBV5-1,.,.,TRBJ2-5,CASSLGQGNQETQYF,TGCGCCAGCAGCTTGGGGCAGGGTAACCAAGAGACCCAGTACTTC
TRBV11-3,.,TRBD1,TRBJ2-1,CACRGGDPSNKQFF,TGTGCCTGCAGAGGGGGCGATCCGAGCAATAAGCAGTTCTTC
TRBV6-6,.,.,TRBJ1-6,CASSYSSTLGSPLHF,TGTGCCAGCAGTTACTCAAGCACCCTAGGTTCACCCCTCCACTTT
TRBV11-3,.,.,TRBJ2-3,CASSLGWGEGTDTQYF,TGTGCCAGCAGCTTAGGGTGGGGGGAAGGCACAGATACGCAGTATTTT
TRBV7-2,.,TRBD1,TRBJ2-2,CASSSPGQANTGELFF,TGTGCCAGCAGCTCGCCGGGACAGGCGAACACCGGGGAGCTGTTTTTT
TRBV7-3,.,TRBD2,TRBJ2-7,CASSQNGGKATYEQYF,TGTGCCAGCAGCCAAAACGGGGGGAAGGCGACCTACGAGCAGTACTTC
TRBV19,.,.,TRBJ2-2,CASSMSRRANTGELFF,TGTGCCAGTAGTATGTCCCGCAGGGCGAACACCGGGGAGCTGTTTTTT
TRBV5-8,.,.,TRBJ1-6,CASSEPQGSNSPLHF,TGTGCCAGCAGCGAACCCCAAGGGAGTAATTCACCCCTCCACTTT
TRBV4-3,medium-sized,TRBD2,TRBJ2-3,CASSQDLAGGPDTQYF,TGCGCCAGCAGCCAAGATCTAGCGGGGGGGCCAGATACGCAGTATTTT